This is a list of T cell receptor beta chains from one sample in a study of OX40 agonist ivuxolimab in advanced cancers. Data came from immunoSEQ multiplex PCR; TCRdb stores just in-frame clones and leaves some out. The table shows 49,000 or so clones, with roughly 90% occurring only once. Sample: CD4+ or CD8+ T cells sorted from blood, taken in a trial of the OX40 agonist ivuxolimab. These receptors all come from an adult with an advanced solid tumor such as melanoma, head and neck, liver or kidney cancer. CDR3s include the opening cysteine and the closing phenylalanine or tryptophan. D genes are given only for firm matches. A clone size is listed for some rows: how often the clone was seen (once, few, many), or a class if it is expanded.

size: once; D: .; J: TRBJ2-7; V: TRBV5-6; CDR3: CASSTRYYEQYF; DNA: TGTGCCAGCAGCACTCGATACTACGAGCAGTACTTC
size: .; D: .; J: TRBJ2-1; V: TRBV9; CDR3: CASSSRRRDAYNEQFF; DNA: TGTGCCAGCAGCTCCCGGAGGCGGGATGCCTACAATGAGCAGTTCTTC
size: .; D: .; J: TRBJ2-1; V: TRBV18; CDR3: CASSPNSESSYNEQFF; DNA: TGTGCCAGCTCACCAAACAGCGAAAGCTCCTACAATGAGCAGTTCTTC
size: .; D: .; J: TRBJ1-5; V: TRBV7-6; CDR3: CASSLANRVDQPQHF; DNA: TGTGCCAGCAGCTTAGCGAACAGGGTTGATCAGCCCCAGCATTTT
size: .; D: .; J: TRBJ1-5; V: TRBV27; CDR3: CASSLTGPNQPQHF; DNA: TGTGCCAGCAGTTTAACGGGACCCAATCAGCCCCAGCATTTT
size: .; D: .; J: TRBJ1-1; V: TRBV5-4; CDR3: CASSFGGGTEAFF; DNA: TGTGCCAGCAGTTTCGGGGGTGGCACTGAAGCTTTCTTT
size: .; D: .; J: TRBJ2-7; V: TRBV6-1; CDR3: CASSSEPVGGYEQYF; DNA: TGTGCCAGCAGTTCCGAACCCGTGGGAGGCTACGAGCAGTACTTC
size: .; D: TRBD1; J: TRBJ1-5; V: TRBV4-1; CDR3: CASSQEVGQGFNNQPQHF; DNA: TGCGCCAGCAGCCAAGAGGTTGGACAGGGGTTTAACAATCAGCCCCAGCATTTT
size: .; D: .; J: TRBJ2-7; V: TRBV7-3; CDR3: CASSPRDGSYEQYF; DNA: TGTGCCAGCAGCCCAAGGGACGGATCCTACGAGCAGTACTTC
size: few; D: .; J: TRBJ2-5; V: TRBV2; CDR3: CASNPTQETQYF; DNA: TGTGCCAGCAATCCAACTCAAGAGACCCAGTACTTC
size: .; D: .; J: TRBJ2-7; V: TRBV19; CDR3: CASSIGGGSYEQYF; DNA: TGTGCCAGTAGTATTGGAGGGGGCTCCTACGAGCAGTACTTC
size: .; D: .; J: TRBJ1-4; V: TRBV5-6; CDR3: CASSSTFNEKLFF; DNA: TGTGCCAGCAGCTCGACCTTTAATGAAAAACTGTTTTTT
size: .; D: TRBD2; J: TRBJ2-7; V: TRBV19; CDR3: CASSMGLAAYEQYF; DNA: TGTGCCAGTAGTATGGGACTAGCGGCTTACGAGCAGTACTTC
size: medium-sized; D: .; J: TRBJ2-1; V: TRBV7-7; CDR3: CASSLFGGSFNEQFF; DNA: TGTGCCAGCAGCTTGTTCGGAGGTAGCTTCAATGAGCAGTTCTTC
size: .; D: .; J: TRBJ1-1; V: TRBV7-6; CDR3: CASSPTGTLNTEAFF; DNA: TGTGCCAGCAGCCCTACCGGGACATTGAACACTGAAGCTTTCTTT
size: .; D: TRBD2; J: TRBJ2-1; V: TRBV4-1; CDR3: CASSQDGLAGEVQFF; DNA: TGCGCCAGCAGCCAAGATGGACTAGCGGGGGAGGTGCAGTTCTTC
size: .; D: .; J: TRBJ2-7; V: TRBV27; CDR3: CASSPVGRLYEQYF; DNA: TGTGCCAGCAGCCCGGTGGGGCGGCTCTACGAGCAGTACTTC
size: .; D: .; J: TRBJ2-3; V: TRBV13; CDR3: CASSLTGGLTDTQYF; DNA: TGTGCCAGCAGCTTAACCGGGGGACTCACAGATACGCAGTATTTT
size: .; D: TRBD1; J: TRBJ2-3; V: TRBV27; CDR3: CASSKKRTGGAWTDTQYF; DNA: TGTGCCAGCAGCAAAAAGCGGACAGGGGGCGCCTGGACAGATACGCAGTATTTT
size: .; D: .; J: TRBJ2-1; V: TRBV4-3; CDR3: CASSLRLSHPDCFF; DNA: TGCGCCAGCAGCCTTCGACTATCCCATCCCGATTGCTTCTTC
size: .; D: TRBD1; J: TRBJ1-1; V: TRBV9; CDR3: CASSPTGGDTEAFF; DNA: TGTGCCAGCAGCCCGACAGGGGGGGACACTGAAGCTTTCTTT
size: .; D: .; J: TRBJ2-7; V: TRBV11-3; CDR3: CASSLGGVSSYEQYF; DNA: TGTGCCAGCAGCTTAGGCGGCGTAAGCTCCTACGAGCAGTACTTC
size: .; D: .; J: TRBJ2-1; V: TRBV18; CDR3: CASSPPGDGLNEQFF; DNA: TGTGCCAGCTCACCGCCCGGGGACGGTCTAAATGAGCAGTTCTTC
size: .; D: .; J: TRBJ2-1; V: TRBV5-6; CDR3: CASSLESEQFF; DNA: TGTGCCAGCAGCTTGGAAAGCGAGCAGTTCTTC
size: .; D: .; J: TRBJ1-6; V: TRBV4-3; CDR3: CASSQDRGIGSPLHF; DNA: TGCGCCAGCAGCCAAGATAGGGGGATAGGGTCACCCCTCCACTTT
size: .; D: .; J: TRBJ2-7; V: TRBV7-9; CDR3: CASSFGGNSYEQYF; DNA: TGTGCCAGCAGCTTTGGGGGCAACTCCTACGAGCAGTACTTC
size: .; D: TRBD1; J: TRBJ1-5; V: TRBV27; CDR3: CASSPQGAANQPQHF; DNA: TGTGCCAGCAGCCCCCAGGGGGCTGCCAATCAGCCCCAGCATTTT
size: .; D: .; J: TRBJ1-6; V: TRBV7-2; CDR3: CASSLGGSVGAPLHF; DNA: TGTGCCAGCAGCTTAGGAGGTAGCGTCGGGGCACCCCTCCACTTT
size: .; D: .; J: TRBJ2-7; V: TRBV27; CDR3: CASSPGTASSYEQYF; DNA: TGTGCCAGCAGTCCCGGGACGGCCAGCTCCTACGAGCAGTACTTC
size: .; D: .; J: TRBJ2-1; V: TRBV9; CDR3: CASSVGSGEQFF; DNA: TGTGCCAGCAGCGTAGGAAGCGGTGAGCAGTTCTTC
size: .; D: .; J: TRBJ1-1; V: TRBV19; CDR3: CASSISGTTEAFF; DNA: TGTGCCAGTAGTATTTCAGGGACCACTGAAGCTTTCTTT
size: .; D: TRBD1; J: TRBJ2-1; V: TRBV11-3; CDR3: CASSLYAQGTDEQFF; DNA: TGTGCCAGCAGCCTCTATGCACAGGGGACGGATGAGCAGTTCTTC
size: .; D: TRBD1; J: TRBJ1-2; V: TRBV27; CDR3: CASSPSYPTGDGYTF; DNA: TGTGCCAGCAGTCCCTCATACCCAACAGGGGACGGCTACACCTTC
size: .; D: TRBD1; J: TRBJ1-4; V: TRBV5-4; CDR3: CASSLSGTGFEKLFF; DNA: TGTGCCAGCAGCTTGTCCGGGACAGGATTCGAAAAACTGTTTTTT
size: .; D: .; J: TRBJ2-7; V: TRBV5-8; CDR3: CASSSPGRNSYEQYF; DNA: TGTGCCAGCAGCTCACCGGGACGGAACTCCTACGAGCAGTACTTC
size: .; D: .; J: TRBJ1-5; V: TRBV19; CDR3: CASSIGGRSNQPQHF; DNA: TGTGCCAGTAGTATAGGGGGCAGGTCAAATCAGCCCCAGCATTTT